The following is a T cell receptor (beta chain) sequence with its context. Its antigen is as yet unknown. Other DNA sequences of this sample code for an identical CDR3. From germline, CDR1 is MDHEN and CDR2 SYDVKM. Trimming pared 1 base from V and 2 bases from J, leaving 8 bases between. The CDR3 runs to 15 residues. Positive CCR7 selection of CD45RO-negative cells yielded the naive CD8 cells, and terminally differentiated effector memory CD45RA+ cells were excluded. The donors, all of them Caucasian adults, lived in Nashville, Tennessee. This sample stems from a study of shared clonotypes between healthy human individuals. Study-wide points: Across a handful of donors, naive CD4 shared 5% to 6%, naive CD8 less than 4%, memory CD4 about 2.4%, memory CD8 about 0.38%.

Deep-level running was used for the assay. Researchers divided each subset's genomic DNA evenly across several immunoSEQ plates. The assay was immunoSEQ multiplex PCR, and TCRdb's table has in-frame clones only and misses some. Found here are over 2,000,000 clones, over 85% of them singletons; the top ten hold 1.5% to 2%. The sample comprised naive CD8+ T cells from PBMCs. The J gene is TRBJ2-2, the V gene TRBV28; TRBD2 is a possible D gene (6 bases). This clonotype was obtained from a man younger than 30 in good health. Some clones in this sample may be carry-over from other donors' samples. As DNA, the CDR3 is TGTGCCAGCAGTTTATTGGGGACTAACACCGGGGAGCTGTTTTTT. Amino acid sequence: CASSLLGTNTGELFF.